This T cell receptor (beta chain) is from a study of sequential checkpoint blockade in melanoma (dated by TCRdb to the late 2010s). Regarding the research as a whole: Patients were assigned by 1:1 randomization to either first-line nivolumab followed by ipilimumab (arm A) or ipilimumab followed by nivolumab (arm B). Maintenance nivolumab came after each of the two trial sequences. General conclusions and limits of the study: The response-prediction model combining TCR metrics and mutation burden needs validation in larger, independent patient cohorts.

Reading the label with the study, this specimen's treatment or condition is: randomized to nivolumab then ipilimumab (arm A) or the reverse (arm B). No trial patient had received prior DNA-damaging chemotherapy. Live CD3+CD8+ cells negative for CD19 and CD56 were sorted from thawed PBMCs on a FACS Aria II flow cytometer. CheckMate 064, a randomized, open-label phase II trial of sequential checkpoint blockade, was the source of the samples, all of which came from patients with melanoma. Leukapheresis was used to collect peripheral blood mononuclear cells, which were then purified with Ficoll-Paque and frozen in human serum with about 9.3% DMSO. Immediately after sorting, the purity of sorted blood CD3+CD8+ cells was verified to be >95%, after which DNA was extracted. The immunoSEQ Assay was used to immunosequence TCRbeta CDR3 regions from genomic DNA. Prior to high-throughput sequencing, genomic DNA was amplified by bias-controlled multiplex PCR. As for the original processing: To quantify the absolute abundance of each unique TCRbeta CDR3 region, the sequences were collapsed and filtered. Clonality, defined as 1 minus Pielou's evenness, was calculated using only productive rearrangements. A previously published method was used to identify clones whose frequencies were significantly greater in on-treatment samples than in baseline samples. Held by TCRdb, this immuneACCESS table contains in-frame sequences only and omits some clones. Under half of the omission traces to an unresolved V gene where checked; the cause of the rest is unknown. V, J and clone size are taken as reported in that table, and D and trimming were inferred from the DNA itself. Here the sample has about 20,000 clones; roughly four fifths occur a single time. Together, the top ten hold approximately 56% of the sample.

For CDR1 and CDR2, the germline V gene (reference sequence) lists SEHNR and FQNEAQ. Including the terminal cysteine and phenylalanine, the CDR3 comprises 12 residues. The DNA shown is the 36-base CDR3, in frame from base 1. Clipping removes 5 bases from V and 7 bases from J, with 4 as the unmatched junction base count. About this clone itself: The antigen it binds to is not known. The input lacks base qualities; no much larger clone sits a single base away.

The sequence derives from a human donor with melanoma. The chain joins TRBV7-9 to TRBJ1-1, and TRBD1 aligns with 7 junction nucleotides. The sample was CD8+ T cells sorted from blood (inferred from file names), taken from a patient given nivolumab and ipilimumab in sequence. The CDR3 protein sequence reads: CASSLGTVEAFF. The sequenced DNA: TGTGCCAGCAGCCTCGGGACAGTTGAAGCTTTCTTT.